This record looks at one T cell receptor beta chain sequence and its context. The same CDR3 arises from other DNA sequences in this sample as well. The CDR3 runs 13 residues. The V and J ends lost 5 bases and 8 bases respectively, with 15 bases between them. Germline V gives CDR1 MNHEY, CDR2 SMNVEV (reference sequence). The data were produced by immunoSEQ multiplex PCR, yet TCRdb's version contains in-frame clones alone and is incomplete. In the table there are approximately 30,000 clones, 75% to 90% of which are singletons. The sample originates from a study of lymphopenia after photon versus proton radiotherapy.

Specimen: peripheral blood, collected from a patient treated with photon-based radiotherapy. The receptor's source is a woman aged 50 to 60 with pancreatic cancer. This sequence joins TRBV27 and TRBJ1-2; D remains ambiguous. The CDR3 nucleotides are TGTGCCAGCAGTCCCCCGGGTTTAAGGGGCTACACCTTC. This sequence encodes CASSPPGLRGYTF.